The T cell receptor beta chain described here comes from a study of blood T cell repertoires in COVID-19. Study-wide background: PBMCs, B-cell-depleted T cells, or T cells were the source of the cDNA or gDNA that made up the material.

Germline V CDR1 and CDR2: MGHRA, YSYEKL. This CDR3 comprises 15 residues. V was pared by 6 bases and J by 3 bases, with 7 bases of the junction left unmatched. The table came from immunoSEQ multiplex PCR; TCRdb's copy has only in-frame clones and leaves some out. Of roughly 320,000 clones in the sample, 85% to 95% were seen once. Source material: PBMCs or T cells enriched from blood (not recorded which). The TCR comes from a young woman who had been exposed to COVID-19. The V gene is TRBV4-1, the J gene TRBJ2-3, with 9 nucleotides matching TRBD1. The CDR3 DNA reads TGCGCCAGCAGTCTGCAGACAGGGGGAACAGATACGCAGTATTTT. It encodes CASSLQTGGTDTQYF.